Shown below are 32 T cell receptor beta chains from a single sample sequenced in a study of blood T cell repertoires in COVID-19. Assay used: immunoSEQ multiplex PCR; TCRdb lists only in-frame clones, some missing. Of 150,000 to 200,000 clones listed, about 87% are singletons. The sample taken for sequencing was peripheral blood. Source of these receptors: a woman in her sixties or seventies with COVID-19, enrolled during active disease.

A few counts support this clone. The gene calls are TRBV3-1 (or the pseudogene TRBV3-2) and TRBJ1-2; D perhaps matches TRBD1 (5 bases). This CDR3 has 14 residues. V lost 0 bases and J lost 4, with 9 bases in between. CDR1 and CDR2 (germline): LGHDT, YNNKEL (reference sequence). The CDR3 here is CASSQEGGTYGYTF. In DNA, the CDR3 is TGTGCCAGCAGCCAAGAGGGGGGTACCTATGGCTACACCTTC.

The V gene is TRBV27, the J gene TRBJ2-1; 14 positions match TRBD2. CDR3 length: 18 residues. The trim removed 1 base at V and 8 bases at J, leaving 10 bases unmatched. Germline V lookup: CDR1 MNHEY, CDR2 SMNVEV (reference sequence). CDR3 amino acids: CASSLLPGLAGEADEQFF. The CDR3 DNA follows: TGTGCCAGCAGTTTATTACCGGGACTAGCGGGAGAGGCAGATGAGCAGTTCTTC.

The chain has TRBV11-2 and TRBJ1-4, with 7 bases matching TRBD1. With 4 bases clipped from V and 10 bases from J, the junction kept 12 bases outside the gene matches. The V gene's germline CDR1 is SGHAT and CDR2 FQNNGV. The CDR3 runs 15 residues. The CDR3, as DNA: TGTGCCAGCAGCTCCCCTTGGCAGGGGGAGGCAAAACTGTTTTTT. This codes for CASSSPWQGEAKLFF.

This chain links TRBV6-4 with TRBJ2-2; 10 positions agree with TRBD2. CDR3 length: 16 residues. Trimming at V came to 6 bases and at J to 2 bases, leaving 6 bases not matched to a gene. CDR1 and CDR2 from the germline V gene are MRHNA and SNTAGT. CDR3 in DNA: TGTGCCAGCAGCCTAGCGGGAGTTGAAAACACCGGGGAGCTGTTTTTT. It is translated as CASSLAGVENTGELFF.

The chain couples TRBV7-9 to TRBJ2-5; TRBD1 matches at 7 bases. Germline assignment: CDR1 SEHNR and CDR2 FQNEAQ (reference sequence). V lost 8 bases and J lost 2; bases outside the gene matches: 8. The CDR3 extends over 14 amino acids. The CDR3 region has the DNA TGTGCCAGCGGCCGGAGGACAGGTCAAGAGACCCAGTACTTC. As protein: CASGRRTGQETQYF. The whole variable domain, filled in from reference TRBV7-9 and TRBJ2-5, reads DTGVSQNPRHKITKRGQNVTFRCDPISEHNRLYWYRQTLGQGPEFLTYFQNEAQLEKSRLLSDRFSAERPKGSFSTLEIQRTEQGDSAMYLCASGRRTGQETQYFGPGTRLLVL.

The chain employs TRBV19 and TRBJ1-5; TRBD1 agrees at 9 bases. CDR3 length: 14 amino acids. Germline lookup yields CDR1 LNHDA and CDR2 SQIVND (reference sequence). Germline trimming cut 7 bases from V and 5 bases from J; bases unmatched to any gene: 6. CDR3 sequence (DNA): TGTGCCAGTACCCGGGGACAGGGCGATCAGCCCCAGCATTTT. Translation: CASTRGQGDQPQHF.

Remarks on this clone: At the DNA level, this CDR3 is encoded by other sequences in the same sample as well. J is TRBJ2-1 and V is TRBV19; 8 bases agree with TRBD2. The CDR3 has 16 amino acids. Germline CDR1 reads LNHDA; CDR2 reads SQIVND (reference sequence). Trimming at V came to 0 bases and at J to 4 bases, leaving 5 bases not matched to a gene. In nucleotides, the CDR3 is TGTGCCAGTAGTATAGATCCAGCGGGAGAATACAATGAGCAGTTCTTC. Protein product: CASSIDPAGEYNEQFF. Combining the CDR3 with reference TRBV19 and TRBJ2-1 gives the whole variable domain DGGITQSPKYLFRKEGQNVTLSCEQNLNHDAMYWYRQDPGQGLRLIYYSQIVNDFQKGDIAEGYSVSREKKESFPLTVTSAQKNPTAFYLCASSIDPAGEYNEQFFGPGTRLTVL.

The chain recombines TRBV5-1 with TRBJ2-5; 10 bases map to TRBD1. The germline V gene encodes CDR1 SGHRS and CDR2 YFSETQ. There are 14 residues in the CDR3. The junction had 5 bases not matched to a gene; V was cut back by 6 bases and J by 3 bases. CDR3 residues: CASKKTGGEETQYF. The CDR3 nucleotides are TGCGCCAGCAAGAAGACAGGGGGCGAAGAGACCCAGTACTTC.

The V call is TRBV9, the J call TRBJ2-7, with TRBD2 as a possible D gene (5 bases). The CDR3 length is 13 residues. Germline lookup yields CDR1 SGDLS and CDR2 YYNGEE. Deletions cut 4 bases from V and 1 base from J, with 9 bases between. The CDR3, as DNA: TGTGCCAGCAGCAATTCGGGGTCCTACGAGCAGTACTTC. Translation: CASSNSGSYEQYF.

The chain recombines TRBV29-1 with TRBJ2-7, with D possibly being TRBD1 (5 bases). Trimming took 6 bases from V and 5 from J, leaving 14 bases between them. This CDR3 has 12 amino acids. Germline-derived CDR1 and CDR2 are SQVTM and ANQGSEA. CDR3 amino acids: CSVGRGSNEQYF. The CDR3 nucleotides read TGCAGCGTAGGTAGGGGATCCAACGAGCAGTACTTC.

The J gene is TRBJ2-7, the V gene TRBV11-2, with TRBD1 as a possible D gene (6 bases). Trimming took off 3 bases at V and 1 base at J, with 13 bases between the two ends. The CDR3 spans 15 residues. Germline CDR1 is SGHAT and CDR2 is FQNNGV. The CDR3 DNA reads TGTGCCAGCAGCTTCATCCGACAGGCTTCCTACGAGCAGTACTTC. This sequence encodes CASSFIRQASYEQYF.

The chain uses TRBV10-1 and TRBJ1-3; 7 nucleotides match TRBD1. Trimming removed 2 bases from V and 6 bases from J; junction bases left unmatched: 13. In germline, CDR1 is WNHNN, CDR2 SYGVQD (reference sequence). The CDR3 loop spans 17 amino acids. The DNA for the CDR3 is TGCGCCAGCAGTGAGCAAGCTTGCCAGGGGGAGGAAAACACCATATATTTT. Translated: CASSEQACQGEENTIYF.

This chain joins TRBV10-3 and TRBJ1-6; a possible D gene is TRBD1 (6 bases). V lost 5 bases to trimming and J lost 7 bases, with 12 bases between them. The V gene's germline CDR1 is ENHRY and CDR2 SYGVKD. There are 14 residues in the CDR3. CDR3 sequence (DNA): TGTGCCATCAGTTTAGACAGGCTAAATTCACCCCTCCACTTT. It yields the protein CAISLDRLNSPLHF.

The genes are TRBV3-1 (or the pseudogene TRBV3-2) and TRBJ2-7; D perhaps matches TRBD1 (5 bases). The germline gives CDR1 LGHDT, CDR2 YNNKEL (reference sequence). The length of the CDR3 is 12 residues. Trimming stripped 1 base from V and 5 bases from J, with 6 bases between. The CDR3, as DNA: TGTGCCAGCAGCCAAGCAGGGAACGAGCAGTACTTC. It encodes CASSQAGNEQYF.

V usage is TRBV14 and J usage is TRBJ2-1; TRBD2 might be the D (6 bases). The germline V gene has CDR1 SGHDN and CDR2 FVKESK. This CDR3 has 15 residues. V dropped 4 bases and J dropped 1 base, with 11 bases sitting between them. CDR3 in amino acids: CASSLTSLSYNEQFF. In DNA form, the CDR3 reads TGTGCCAGCAGCCTGACTAGTCTTTCCTACAATGAGCAGTTCTTC.

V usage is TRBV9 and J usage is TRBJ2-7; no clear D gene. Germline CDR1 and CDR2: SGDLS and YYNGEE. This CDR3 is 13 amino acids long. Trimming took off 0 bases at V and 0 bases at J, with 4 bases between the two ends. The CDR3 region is CASSVATSYEQYF. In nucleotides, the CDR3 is TGTGCCAGCAGCGTAGCTACCTCCTACGAGCAGTACTTC.

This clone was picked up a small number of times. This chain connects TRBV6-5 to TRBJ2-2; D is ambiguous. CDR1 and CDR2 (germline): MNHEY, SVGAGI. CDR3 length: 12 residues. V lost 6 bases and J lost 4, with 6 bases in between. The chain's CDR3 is CASREVTGELFF. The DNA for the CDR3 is TGTGCCAGCAGAGAGGTCACCGGGGAGCTGTTTTTT.

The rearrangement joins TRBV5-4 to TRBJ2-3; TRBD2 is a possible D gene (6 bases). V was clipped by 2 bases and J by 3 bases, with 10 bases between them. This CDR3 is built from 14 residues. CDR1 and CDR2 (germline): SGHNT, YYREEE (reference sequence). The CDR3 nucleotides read TGTGCCAGCAGCTTTTGGGGGAGGACAGATACGCAGTATTTT. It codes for CASSFWGRTDTQYF.

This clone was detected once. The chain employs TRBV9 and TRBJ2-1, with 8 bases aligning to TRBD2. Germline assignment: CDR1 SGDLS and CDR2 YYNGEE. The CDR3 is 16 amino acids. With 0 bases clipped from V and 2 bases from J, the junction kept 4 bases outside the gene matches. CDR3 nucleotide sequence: TGTGCCAGCAGCGTAGAATTACTAGCGGCCTACAATGAGCAGTTCTTC. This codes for CASSVELLAAYNEQFF. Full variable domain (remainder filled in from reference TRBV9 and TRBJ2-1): DSGVTQTPKHLITATGQRVTLRCSPRSGDLSVYWYQQSLDQGLQFLIQYYNGEERAKGNILERFSAQQFPDLHSELNLSSLELGDSALYFCASSVELLAAYNEQFFGPGTRLTVL.

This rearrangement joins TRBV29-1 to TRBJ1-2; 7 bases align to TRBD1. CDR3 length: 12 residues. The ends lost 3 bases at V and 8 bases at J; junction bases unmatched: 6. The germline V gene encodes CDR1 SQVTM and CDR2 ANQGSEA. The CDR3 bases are TGCAGCGTTGACAAGGGGGCGCGGGGCTACACCTTC. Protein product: CSVDKGARGYTF.

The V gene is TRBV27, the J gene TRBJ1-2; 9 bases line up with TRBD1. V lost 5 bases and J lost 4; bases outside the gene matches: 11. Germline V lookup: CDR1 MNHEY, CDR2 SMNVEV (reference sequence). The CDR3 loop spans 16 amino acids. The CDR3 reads CASSLIPGTGIYGYTF. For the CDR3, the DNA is TGTGCCAGCAGTCTAATCCCCGGGACAGGGATCTATGGCTACACCTTC.

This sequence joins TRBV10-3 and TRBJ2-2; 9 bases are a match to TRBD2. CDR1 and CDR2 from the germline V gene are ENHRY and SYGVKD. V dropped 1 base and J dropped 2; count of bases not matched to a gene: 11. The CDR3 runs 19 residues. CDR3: CAISELSGSGRPNTGELFF. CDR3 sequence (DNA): TGTGCCATCAGTGAGTTAAGTGGTAGCGGGAGACCCAACACCGGGGAGCTGTTTTTT.

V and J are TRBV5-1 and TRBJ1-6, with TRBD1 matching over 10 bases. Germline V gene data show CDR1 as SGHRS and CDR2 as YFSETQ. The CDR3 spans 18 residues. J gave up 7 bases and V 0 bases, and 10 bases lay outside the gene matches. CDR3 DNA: TGCGCCAGCAGCTTGGATATACCCGGGACAGGGGTCAATTCACCCCTCCACTTT. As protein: CASSLDIPGTGVNSPLHF.

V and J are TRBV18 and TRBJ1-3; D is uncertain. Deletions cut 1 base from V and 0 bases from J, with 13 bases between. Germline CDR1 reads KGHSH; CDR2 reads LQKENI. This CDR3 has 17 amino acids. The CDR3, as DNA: TGTGCCAGCTCACCACGGTCCCGTTTGAGCTCTGGAAACACCATATATTTT. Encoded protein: CASSPRSRLSSGNTIYF. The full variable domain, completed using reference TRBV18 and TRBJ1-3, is NAGVMQNPRHLVRRRGQEARLRCSPMKGHSHVYWYRQLPEEGLKFMVYLQKENIIDESGMPKERFSAEFPKEGPSILRIQQVVRGDSAAYFCASSPRSRLSSGNTIYFGEGSWLTVV.

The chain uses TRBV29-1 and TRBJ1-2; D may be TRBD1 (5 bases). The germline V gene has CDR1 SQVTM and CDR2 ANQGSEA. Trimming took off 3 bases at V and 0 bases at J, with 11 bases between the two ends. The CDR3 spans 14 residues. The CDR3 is CSVDREEANYGYTF. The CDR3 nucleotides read TGCAGCGTTGACAGGGAAGAGGCTAACTATGGCTACACCTTC.

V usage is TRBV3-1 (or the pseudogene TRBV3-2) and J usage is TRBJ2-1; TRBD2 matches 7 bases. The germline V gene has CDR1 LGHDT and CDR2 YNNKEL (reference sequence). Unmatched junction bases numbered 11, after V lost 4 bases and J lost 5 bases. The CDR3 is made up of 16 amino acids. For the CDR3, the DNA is TGTGCCAGCAGCCGTCCGGGACTAAATATCAACAATGAGCAGTTCTTC. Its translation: CASSRPGLNINNEQFF.

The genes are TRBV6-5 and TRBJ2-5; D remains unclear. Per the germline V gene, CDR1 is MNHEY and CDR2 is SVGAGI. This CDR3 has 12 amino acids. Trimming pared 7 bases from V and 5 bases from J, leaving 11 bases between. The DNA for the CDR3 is TGTGCCAGCACCTTTTCGGGTGAGACCCAGTACTTC. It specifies CASTFSGETQYF.

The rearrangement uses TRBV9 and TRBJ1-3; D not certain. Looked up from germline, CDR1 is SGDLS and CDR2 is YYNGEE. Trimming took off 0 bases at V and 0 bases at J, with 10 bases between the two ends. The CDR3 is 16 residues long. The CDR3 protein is CASSVDGGYSGNTIYF. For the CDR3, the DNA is TGTGCCAGCAGCGTAGACGGCGGGTACTCTGGAAACACCATATATTTT.

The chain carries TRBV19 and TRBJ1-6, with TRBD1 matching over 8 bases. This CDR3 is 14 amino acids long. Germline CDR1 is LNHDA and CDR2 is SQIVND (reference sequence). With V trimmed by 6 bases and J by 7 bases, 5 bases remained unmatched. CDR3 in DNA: TGTGCCAGTAGCCCAGGGGGCTTCAATTCACCCCTCCACTTT. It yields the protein CASSPGGFNSPLHF. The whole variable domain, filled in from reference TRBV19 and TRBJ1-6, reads DGGITQSPKYLFRKEGQNVTLSCEQNLNHDAMYWYRQDPGQGLRLIYYSQIVNDFQKGDIAEGYSVSREKKESFPLTVTSAQKNPTAFYLCASSPGGFNSPLHFGNGTRLTVT.

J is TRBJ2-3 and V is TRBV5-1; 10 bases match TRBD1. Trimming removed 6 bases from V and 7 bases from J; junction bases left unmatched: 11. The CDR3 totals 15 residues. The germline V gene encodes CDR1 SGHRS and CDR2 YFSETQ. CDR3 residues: CASKEGQGILYTQYF. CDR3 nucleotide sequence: TGCGCCAGCAAGGAGGGACAGGGGATTTTGTATACGCAGTATTTT.

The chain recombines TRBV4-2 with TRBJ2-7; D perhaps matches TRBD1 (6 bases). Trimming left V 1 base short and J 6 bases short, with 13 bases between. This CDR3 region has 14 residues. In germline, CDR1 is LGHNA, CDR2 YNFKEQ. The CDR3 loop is CASSQGQVSTEQYF. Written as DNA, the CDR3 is TGTGCCAGCAGCCAAGGACAGGTATCTACCGAGCAGTACTTC.

The CDR3 DNA follows: TGTGCCAGCAGTGACCGGGACAGAGGGAACTATGGCTACACCTTC. Its protein is CASSDRDRGNYGYTF. The V gene is TRBV5-4, the J gene TRBJ1-2, with 7 bases lining up with TRBD1. This CDR3 is built from 15 residues. J lost 2 bases, V lost 5 bases, and 9 bases had no gene match. Germline assignment: CDR1 SGHNT and CDR2 YYREEE (reference sequence).